This record covers a single TCR beta chain. What it binds is unknown. The CDR3 has 13 residues. This sample was taken from a study of monozygotic twins with inflammatory bowel disease. The study's findings and limits: Different subtypes (of T cells) could not be told apart from one another.

With the 5' RACE reads reprocessed, TCRdb shows one record per CDR3 protein and no DNA. Its clone listing holds around 370,000 distinct CDR3 sequences. The receptor was isolated from a human donor with ulcerative colitis or Crohn's disease, or a healthy co-twin of an affected twin (not recorded which). This chain joins TRBV12-3 or TRBV12-4 and TRBJ1-2. The sample comprised blood. This CDR3 reads CASSLRGGRGYTF.